A single sample is the source of the 22 T cell receptor beta chains below, sequenced in a study of blood T cell repertoires in COVID-19. This table comes from immunoSEQ multiplex PCR, and its TCRdb copy is limited to in-frame clones, with some not included. The table includes about 180,000 clones, roughly 90% detected once. Sequencing was carried out using peripheral blood. The receptors shown here come from a man aged 65-85 years with active or convalescent COVID-19.

This sequence joins TRBV30 and TRBJ1-4; possible D gene TRBD1, 5 bases. Per germline, CDR1 GTSNPN and CDR2 SVGIG (reference sequence). Trimming left V 2 bases short and J 7 bases short, with 14 bases between. This CDR3 is built from 14 residues. The CDR3 loop is CAWSLDTTLEKLFF. The CDR3 bases are TGTGCCTGGAGTTTGGACACGACTCTTGAAAAACTGTTTTTT.

This clone was observed a handful of times. This sequence joins TRBV4-3 and TRBJ1-2, with 8 bases fitting TRBD1. Germline loops: CDR1 LGHNA, CDR2 YSLEER. This CDR3 has 15 residues. J gave up 0 bases and V 4 bases, and 4 bases lay outside the gene matches. CDR3 protein: CASSPRTGTNYGYTF. DNA of the CDR3: TGCGCCAGCAGCCCCAGGACAGGGACTAACTATGGCTACACCTTC.

This clone was picked up a small number of times. This sequence joins TRBV5-1 and TRBJ1-4; a possible D gene is TRBD1 (6 bases). The CDR3 covers 16 residues. Trimming removed 4 bases at V and 0 bases at J, with 13 bases between. Germline V gene data show CDR1 as SGHRS and CDR2 as YFSETQ. This CDR3 is CASSSGQKTTNEKLFF. CDR3 nucleotide sequence: TGCGCCAGCAGCAGTGGACAGAAGACAACTAATGAAAAACTGTTTTTT.

The chain carries TRBV6-2 or TRBV6-3 and TRBJ2-2; D is possibly TRBD2 (6 bases). The CDR3 is 17 residues long. Trimming took 0 bases from V and 2 from J, leaving 13 bases between them. CDR1 and CDR2 (germline): MNHEY, SVGEGT. CDR3 sequence: CASSYSAREVNTGELFF. As DNA, the CDR3 is TGTGCCAGCAGTTACTCCGCCAGGGAGGTCAACACCGGGGAGCTGTTTTTT.

The rearrangement uses TRBV19 and TRBJ2-5, with 9 bases fitting TRBD1. CDR3 length: 16 residues. The V gene end was trimmed by 1 base and the J gene end by 2 bases; junction bases not matched to a gene: 5. The V gene's germline CDR1 is LNHDA and CDR2 SQIVND (reference sequence). DNA of the CDR3: TGTGCCAGTAGTATAGCGGGACAGGGAGGGCAAGAGACCCAGTACTTC. Translating gives CASSIAGQGGQETQYF.

The gene calls are TRBV14 and TRBJ1-3; D is undetermined. CDR1 is SGHDN, CDR2 FVKESK, per germline. V lost 1 base and J 0 bases, leaving 7 bases between the germline ends. The CDR3 consists of 15 residues. DNA of the CDR3: TGTGCCAGCAGCCAAGTTCCGGTCTCTGGAAACACCATATATTTT. This encodes CASSQVPVSGNTIYF.

The chain joins TRBV11-1 to TRBJ1-6; D call uncertain. The CDR3 is 16 residues long. Per germline, CDR1 SGHAT and CDR2 FQDESV (reference sequence). The V end lost 2 bases, the J end lost 5 bases, and 13 bases lay between the germline ends. The CDR3 bases are TGTGCCAGCAGCTTAACCCCGGGATTGCATAATTCACCCCTCCACTTT. Protein product: CASSLTPGLHNSPLHF.

V usage is TRBV27 and J usage is TRBJ2-3, with D perhaps matching TRBD1 (5 bases). Deletions cut 2 bases from V and 3 bases from J, with 9 bases between. The CDR3 is 14 residues long. Germline values: CDR1 MNHEY, CDR2 SMNVEV (reference sequence). The CDR3, as DNA: TGTGCCAGCAGTTTAGCAGGGCGGACAGATACGCAGTATTTT. Its translation is CASSLAGRTDTQYF.

This clone was detected once. This chain connects TRBV10-2 to TRBJ1-5; D unclear. The germline gives CDR1 WSHSY, CDR2 SAAADI. The CDR3 totals 16 residues. V was pared by 0 bases and J by 3 bases, with 12 bases between. In DNA form, the CDR3 reads TGCGCCAGCAGTGAGTCGATGGGTAGCTACAATCAGCCCCAGCATTTT. Its protein is CASSESMGSYNQPQHF.

This clone showed up just a few times. The V and J genes are TRBV6-6 and TRBJ1-1, with D perhaps matching TRBD1 (6 bases). Trimming took 6 bases from V and 1 from J, leaving 18 bases between them. The CDR3 has 16 residues. The germline V gene has CDR1 MNHNY and CDR2 SVGAGI (reference sequence). The CDR3 DNA reads TGTGCCAGCAGGCCACTCCCAGGGGCCACGAACACTGAAGCTTTCTTT. As protein: CASRPLPGATNTEAFF.

The V gene is TRBV10-3, the J gene TRBJ1-1, with TRBD1 matching over 8 bases. CDR3 length: 14 residues. CDR1 ENHRY and CDR2 SYGVKD come from the germline V gene. V was pared by 3 bases and J by 5 bases, with 5 bases of the junction left unmatched. CDR3 in amino acids: CAISEPGQATEAFF. As DNA, the CDR3 is TGTGCCATCAGTGAACCGGGACAGGCTACTGAAGCTTTCTTT.

The chain recombines TRBV11-2 with TRBJ2-7; TRBD2 is a possible D gene (6 bases). The V gene's germline CDR1 is SGHAT and CDR2 FQNNGV. This CDR3 contains 15 residues. V was clipped by 2 bases and J by 3 bases, with 14 bases between them. The CDR3 loop is CASSLRVLGGYEQYF. In DNA, the CDR3 is TGTGCCAGCAGCTTAAGGGTCTTGGGGGGCTACGAGCAGTACTTC.

This chain uses TRBV6-2 or TRBV6-3 with TRBJ1-1, with 8 bases matching TRBD1. The V gene end was trimmed by 5 bases and the J gene end by 7 bases; junction bases not matched to a gene: 6. Germline V gives CDR1 MNHEY, CDR2 SVGEGT. This CDR3 region has 13 residues. CDR3 sequence (DNA): TGTGCCAGCAGTCGACAGGGGAGAAGTGAAGCTTTCTTT. Encoded protein: CASSRQGRSEAFF.

The chain employs TRBV18 and TRBJ1-4, with unresolved D. V was cut by 1 base and J by 1 base, with 4 bases left in between. Looked up from germline, CDR1 is KGHSH and CDR2 is LQKENI. This CDR3 is 14 amino acids long. The CDR3 sequence: CASSPLQTNEKLFF. CDR3 DNA sequence: TGTGCCAGCTCACCACTCCAAACTAATGAAAAACTGTTTTTT.

This chain connects TRBV19 to TRBJ1-2; 8 nucleotides agree with TRBD1. The V gene end was trimmed by 3 bases and the J gene end by 4 bases; junction bases not matched to a gene: 4. The V gene's germline CDR1 is LNHDA and CDR2 SQIVND (reference sequence). The CDR3 spans 14 residues. CDR3 sequence (DNA): TGTGCCAGTAGTATCAGGGGGCGGTTCTATGGCTACACCTTC. Translated, it gives CASSIRGRFYGYTF.

The rearrangement joins TRBV30 to TRBJ2-3; 9 bases are shared with TRBD1. The CDR3 loop spans 16 amino acids. Germline V gene sequence: CDR1 GTSNPN, CDR2 SVGIG (reference sequence). J gave up 4 bases and V 5 bases, and 13 bases lay outside the gene matches. The CDR3 loop reads CAWHTPGQGGSDTQYF. CDR3 sequence (DNA): TGTGCCTGGCACACTCCGGGACAGGGTGGGTCAGATACGCAGTATTTT.

This clone has only one observation. The chain carries TRBV5-1 and TRBJ1-6, with 8 bases identical to TRBD1. V lost 4 bases to trimming and J lost 9 bases; unmatched junction nucleotides: 9. Germline V gives CDR1 SGHRS, CDR2 YFSETQ. The CDR3 has 15 residues. In nucleotides, the CDR3 is TGCGCCAGCAGCCCGCGGACAGGGTCCGGTTCACCCCTCCACTTT. Its protein product is CASSPRTGSGSPLHF.

This clone was seen more than once but under ten times. V and J are TRBV28 and TRBJ1-2, with TRBD1 as a possible D gene (6 bases). Between the trimmed V and J ends, which lost 6 bases and 8 bases, there was a span of 19 bases. Germline V CDR1 and CDR2: MDHEN, SYDVKM. The CDR3 totals 14 residues. CDR3 in DNA: TGTGCCAGCAGCCTCGACAGGCGAAGTAAAGGCTACACCTTC. Protein sequence: CASSLDRRSKGYTF.

The chain links TRBV9 to TRBJ2-5; 13 nucleotides agree with TRBD2. Trimming took 1 base from V and 5 from J; bases not matched to a gene: 2. Germline values: CDR1 SGDLS, CDR2 YYNGEE. The CDR3 is made up of 15 amino acids. The CDR3 protein is CASSVTSGRAETQYF. The CDR3 nucleotides are TGTGCCAGCAGCGTAACTAGCGGGAGGGCGGAGACCCAGTACTTC.

The chain carries TRBV11-2 and TRBJ1-1; 10 nucleotides line up with TRBD1. Looked up from germline, CDR1 is SGHAT and CDR2 is FQNNGV. The CDR3 consists of 16 residues. V shed 1 base, J shed 6 bases, and the junction held 8 bases outside the gene matches. The DNA of the CDR3 is TGTGCCAGCAGCTTAGGGTCGGGACAGGGGAGGGCTGAAGCTTTCTTT. Translation: CASSLGSGQGRAEAFF.

The genes are TRBV11-3 and TRBJ2-2; D not certain. The CDR3 has 14 amino acids. The germline V gene encodes CDR1 SGHNT and CDR2 YENEEA. Trimming left V 5 bases short and J 4 bases short, with 11 bases between. CDR3 nucleotides: TGTGCCAGCAGCCCGAACTCCGTCACCGGGGAGCTGTTTTTT. Translation gives CASSPNSVTGELFF.

In the case of this clone: The junction does not match germline at one end; this may be a read error. This sequence joins TRBV20-1 and TRBJ1-2; the D is unclear. The CDR3 has 8 amino acids. The germline gives CDR1 DFQATT, CDR2 SNEGSKA (reference sequence). The CDR3, as DNA: TGCAGTGCTAGCCCCTTCTCCTTC. Protein: CSASPFSF.